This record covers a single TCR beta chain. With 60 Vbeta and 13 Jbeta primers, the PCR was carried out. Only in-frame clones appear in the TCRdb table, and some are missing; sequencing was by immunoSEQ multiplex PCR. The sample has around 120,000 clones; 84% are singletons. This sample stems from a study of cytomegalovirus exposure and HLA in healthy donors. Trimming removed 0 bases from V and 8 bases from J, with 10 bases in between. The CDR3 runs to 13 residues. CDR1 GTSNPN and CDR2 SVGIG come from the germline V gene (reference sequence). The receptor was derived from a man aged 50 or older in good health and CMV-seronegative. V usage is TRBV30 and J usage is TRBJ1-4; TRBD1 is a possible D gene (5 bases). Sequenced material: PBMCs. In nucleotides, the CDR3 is TGTGCCTGGAGTGTACCGGGGGGGGAAAAACTGTTTTTT. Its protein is CAWSVPGGEKLFF. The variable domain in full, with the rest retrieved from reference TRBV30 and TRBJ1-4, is SQTIHQWPATLVQPVGSPLSLECTVEGTSNPNLYWYRQAAGRGLQLLFYSVGIGQISSEVPQNLSASRPQDRQFILSSKKLLLSDSGFYLCAWSVPGGEKLFFGSGTQLSVL.